Each of the 12 T cell receptor beta chains below was sequenced from the same sample in a study of beta chain features in type 1 diabetes. These receptors' antigens are unknown. Study-wide results and limits: A moderate, significant TCRB CDR3 shortening appeared in type 1 diabetes across four CD4+ subsets.

Reverse transcribing all isolated RNA meant expressed TCRB transcripts were sequenced. This table comes from immunoSEQ multiplex PCR, and its TCRdb copy is limited to in-frame clones, with some not included. The top ten clones hold approximately 0.039% of a sample with hundreds of thousands of clones, more than 12% of them seen once. Sequencing was done on a sample of naive CD4+ T cells from blood. The receptors derive from a man aged 18-30 years with type 1 diabetes.

This clone occurred a few times. The V call is TRBV4-3, the J call TRBJ1-1; no clear D gene. Germline V lookup: CDR1 LGHNA, CDR2 YSLEER. V lost 0 bases to trimming and J lost 1 base, with 12 bases between them. The CDR3 covers 16 residues. The CDR3 loop is CASSQDPLGGNTEAFF. Here the CDR3 DNA reads TGCGCCAGCAGCCAAGATCCACTCGGAGGGAACACTGAAGCTTTCTTT.

This clone was observed a handful of times. DNA for the CDR3: TGCAGCGTTGAGGGTAGACCGCTAGATCAGTATTTT. Translation: CSVEGRPLDQYF. The chain carries TRBV29-1 and TRBJ2-3; unclear D gene. V was shortened by 3 bases and J by 12 bases, with 16 bases between the two germline ends. The V gene's germline CDR1 is SQVTM and CDR2 ANQGSEA. The CDR3 has 12 amino acids.

This clone was seen only a few times. The chain is built from TRBV27 and TRBJ2-3; 12 bases match TRBD2. The J segment lost 7 bases and the V segment lost 8 bases, leaving 10 bases of the junction unmatched. The CDR3 extends over 15 amino acids. Per germline, CDR1 MNHEY and CDR2 SMNVEV (reference sequence). In DNA, the CDR3 is TGTGCCAGCTCGAGGGCTAGCGGGGGGGCGAATACGCAGTATTTT. It translates to CASSRASGGANTQYF.

This clone was recorded a few times. The genes are TRBV5-1 and TRBJ2-7; D not certain. Germline CDR1 and CDR2: SGHRS and YFSETQ. V lost 0 bases to trimming and J lost 5 bases, with 9 bases between them. This CDR3 comprises 13 residues. The CDR3 sequence: CASSLVLYHEQYF. The CDR3 region has the DNA TGCGCCAGCAGCTTGGTTCTCTATCACGAGCAGTACTTC.

This clone appeared once. The DNA for the CDR3 is TGTGCCAGCTCTCCCAGGTCTCAGGGACAAGAGACCCAGTACTTC. This encodes CASSPRSQGQETQYF. The chain is built from TRBV18 and TRBJ2-5, with D possibly TRBD1 on 5 matching bases. From germline, CDR1 is KGHSH and CDR2 LQKENI. The CDR3 has 15 residues. Trimming took 6 bases from V and 2 from J, leaving 16 bases between them.

Only a few counts were recorded for this clone. CDR3 loop: CASSQEEVNTEAFF. CDR3 DNA sequence: TGTGCCAGCAGCCAAGAAGAAGTAAACACTGAAGCTTTCTTT. This chain connects TRBV4-2 to TRBJ1-1; no clear D gene. Germline-derived CDR1 and CDR2 are LGHNA and YNFKEQ. V shed 0 bases and J shed 2 bases, with 7 bases lying between them. This CDR3 comprises 14 residues.

This clone was counted only a few times. Distinct nucleotide sequences in the sample also encode this CDR3. The chain has TRBV30 and TRBJ1-5; 7 bases line up with TRBD1. This CDR3 is built from 13 residues. Unmatched junction bases numbered 2, after V lost 2 bases and J lost 4 bases. Germline CDR1 and CDR2: GTSNPN and SVGIG (reference sequence). DNA of the CDR3: TGTGCCTGGAGTTCACAGGGGAATCAGCCCCAGCATTTT. This gives the protein CAWSSQGNQPQHF.

This clone was picked up a small number of times. V usage is TRBV30 and J usage is TRBJ2-7, with 8 bases aligning to TRBD2. The CDR3 consists of 14 residues. Germline V CDR1 and CDR2: GTSNPN, SVGIG (reference sequence). V shed 2 bases and J 2 bases; nucleotides not matched to a gene: 5. The CDR3 sequence is CAWSYGGGAYEQYF. The CDR3 DNA reads TGTGCCTGGAGTTACGGGGGGGGAGCCTACGAGCAGTACTTC.

This rearrangement joins TRBV4-1 to TRBJ2-1; a weak D match, TRBD1 (6 bases). The CDR3 length is 17 residues. CDR1 and CDR2 (germline): MGHRA, YSYEKL. Trimming took off 0 bases at V and 4 bases at J, with 16 bases between the two ends. CDR3 DNA sequence: TGCGCCAGCAGCCAAGATCCAGGGGACATCCGGTACAATGAGCAGTTCTTC. It translates to CASSQDPGDIRYNEQFF.

The table lists this clone with a few counts. V is TRBV7-2 and J is TRBJ1-5; 8 bases line up with TRBD1. Germline trimming cut 5 bases from V and 4 bases from J; bases unmatched to any gene: 4. CDR3 length: 14 residues. Germline V CDR1 and CDR2: SGHTA, FQGNSA. CDR3 region: CASSTRQGNQPQHF. The DNA of the CDR3 is TGTGCCAGCAGCACCCGACAGGGGAATCAGCCCCAGCATTTT.

The chain carries TRBV2 and TRBJ1-1; the match to TRBD1 covers 11 bases. CDR3 size: 14 residues. Germline V CDR1 and CDR2: SNHLY, FYNNEI. J gave up 5 bases and V 7 bases, and 6 bases lay outside the gene matches. CDR3 in DNA: TGTGCCAGCAATAGGGGACAGGGGGGAACTGAAGCTTTCTTT. Its protein is CASNRGQGGTEAFF.

This clone was counted a few times. V and J are TRBV5-1 and TRBJ2-7, with D possibly matching TRBD2 (5 bases). The ends were cut back, 3 bases at V and 3 bases at J, with 10 bases in the middle. This CDR3 region has 13 residues. From germline, CDR1 is SGHRS and CDR2 YFSETQ. The CDR3 protein is CASSSEGLYEQYF. The CDR3 DNA reads TGCGCCAGCAGCTCCGAGGGTCTCTACGAGCAGTACTTC.